The present entry profiles one T cell receptor (beta chain) with its context. Libraries were prepared by immunoSEQ multiplex PCR; TCRdb keeps only in-frame clonotypes and omits some of them. The data show about 50,000 clones, with 85% to 95% seen just once and about 5.5% held by the top ten. These data originate in a study of T cell changes during pregnancy in multiple sclerosis. This CDR3 comprises 14 residues. The V gene lost 1 base and the J gene lost 1 base, with 8 bases spanning the gap. Germline V gives CDR1 LGHNA, CDR2 YSLEER. Sample: CD8+ T cells from peripheral blood mononuclear cells, taken before pregnancy. The chain links TRBV4-3 to TRBJ2-7, with TRBD2 as a possible D gene (5 bases). The sequence was obtained from a female donor with multiple sclerosis, enrolled in a pregnancy study. In DNA form, the CDR3 reads TGCGCCAGCAGCCAAGTCGGGGAATCCTACGAGCAGTACTTC. Translation gives CASSQVGESYEQYF.